Listed below are T cell receptor beta chains from one sample, sequenced in a study of beta chain features in type 1 diabetes. The table came from immunoSEQ multiplex PCR; TCRdb's copy has only in-frame clones and leaves some out. The data show around 400,000 clones, 10% to 15% seen once. The sequencing input was naive CD4+ T cells from blood. The receptors shown here come from a man aged 18 to 29 in good health. CDR3s include the opening cysteine and the closing phenylalanine or tryptophan. D genes are given only for firm matches. A row's size may be missing; if present it is once, few, many or a size class.

>TRBJ1-1|-|TRBV29-1|TRBD1
TGCAGCGTTGACGTAACAGGGGCTGAAGCTTTCTTT
CSVDVTGAEAFF
>TRBJ2-1|-|TRBV7-9|TRBD2
TGTGCCAGCAGCTTAACGTTAGCGGGCTACAATGAGCAGTTCTTC
CASSLTLAGYNEQFF
>TRBJ1-6|few|TRBV7-2|-
TGTGCCAGCAGACCAGCGGGGGGAGCTTCACCCCTCCACTTT
CASRPAGGASPLHF
>TRBJ1-2|few|TRBV4-2|TRBD1
TGTGCCAGCAGCCAAGCAGGACAGGGGGCTGATGTTGGTGAGGCCTTC
CASSQAGQGADVGEAF
>TRBJ2-5|few|TRBV4-3|-
TGCGCCAGCAGCCCGTCCGACCGGGAGTACTTC
CASSPSDREYF
>TRBJ1-2|few|TRBV6-1|TRBD1
TGTGCCAGCAGTGCAGGGGGCAAATCCTTC
CASSAGGKSF
>TRBJ1-6|-|TRBV6-5|TRBD1
TGTGCCAGCAGTTTCGGACAGGGGGATTCACCCCTCCACTTT
CASSFGQGDSPLHF
>TRBJ2-1|few|TRBV10-3|-
TGTGCCATCAAGAGCCTTGATGAGCAGTTCTTC
CAIKSLDEQFF
>TRBJ2-3|-|TRBV7-2|TRBD2
TGTGCCAGCAGCTTCGGCGGGAGGGATACGCAGTATTTT
CASSFGGRDTQYF
>TRBJ1-1|few|TRBV29-1|-
TGCAGCGTTGAAGTATACGCCCAGACTGAAGCTTTCTTT
CSVEVYAQTEAFF
>TRBJ1-2|-|TRBV6-1|TRBD1
TGTGCCAGCAGTGAAGTCACCGGGGGACAGGGCTACACCTTC
CASSEVTGGQGYTF
>TRBJ2-2|-|TRBV28|TRBD1
TGTGCCAGCAGTCCCAAAATCAGGGGGATGGGCGGGGAGCTGTTTTTT
CASSPKIRGMGGELFF
>TRBJ2-7|few|TRBV4-1|-
TGCGCCAGCAGCCCCTGGGACTTATCGGGAGAGCAGTACTTC
CASSPWDLSGEQYF
>TRBJ1-1|few|TRBV30|-
TGTGCCTGGAGAATCGTCAGGCGCCTCTTTCGCACTGAAGCTTTCTTT
CAWRIVRRLFRTEAFF
>TRBJ2-5|few|TRBV5-1|-
TGCGCCAGCGCTGGAGGGGGGGGAGAGACCCAGTACTTC
CASAGGGGETQYF
>TRBJ1-2|-|TRBV30|-
TGTGCCTGGAGAGGAGGGAATCGCTATGGCTACACCTTC
CAWRGGNRYGYTF
>TRBJ1-5|-|TRBV6-5|-
TGTGCCAGCAGCTCCGACAGGAATCAGCCCCAGCATTTT
CASSSDRNQPQHF
>TRBJ2-7|few|TRBV30|-
TGTGCCTGGAGTGTATTACAGGGAACCGAGCAGTACTTC
CAWSVLQGTEQYF
>TRBJ2-7|few|TRBV28|TRBD1
TGTGCCAGCAGGGATCCGGGACAGGGGAGGCCCTACGAGCAGTACTTC
CASRDPGQGRPYEQYF
>TRBJ1-3|-|TRBV25-1|-
TGTGCCAGCAGCAGGGTTTCTGGAAACACCATATATTTT
CASSRVSGNTIYF
>TRBJ2-7|few|TRBV2|TRBD2
TGTGCCAGCAGTTCTAGCGGATACTCCTACGAGCAGTACTTC
CASSSSGYSYEQYF
>TRBJ2-1|few|TRBV5-4|-
TGTGCCAGCAGCTTGGAAGGGGTAGGTGAGCAGTTCTTC
CASSLEGVGEQFF
>TRBJ2-7|-|TRBV15|TRBD2
TGTGCCACCAGCAGAGACGCCGGGACTAGCGGGAAAATCCACGAGCAGTACTTC
CATSRDAGTSGKIHEQYF
>TRBJ2-1|few|TRBV7-9|-
TGTGCCAGCAGCACCGATGGCAGGGAGGATGAGCAGTTCTTC
CASSTDGREDEQFF
>TRBJ2-1|many|TRBV30|TRBD1
TGTGCCTCGGGACAGGGAGTCGACAATGAGCAGTTCTTC
CASGQGVDNEQFF
>TRBJ1-2|few|TRBV7-4|TRBD1
TGTGCCAGCAGCTGGTGGACCGGGACAGTTTACTATGGCTACACCTTC
CASSWWTGTVYYGYTF
>TRBJ2-7|few|TRBV6-6|TRBD1
TGTGCCAGCAGTTACGTGTACAGGGGGCCCTACGAGCAGTACTTC
CASSYVYRGPYEQYF
>TRBJ2-3|few|TRBV9|TRBD1
TGTGCCAGCAGCGTAGGGGGGACAGACGATACGCAGTATTTT
CASSVGGTDDTQYF
>TRBJ2-7|-|TRBV19|-
TGTGCTGCGGGGCGGGGGCCCTACGAGCAGTACTTC
CAAGRGPYEQYF
>TRBJ1-2|-|TRBV20-1|-
TGCAGTGCTAGACACATCTATGGCTACACCTTC
CSARHIYGYTF
>TRBJ1-2|-|TRBV4-3|-
TGCGCCAGCAGCCCGGATCCCAACCGGGTAACTGGCTACACCTTC
CASSPDPNRVTGYTF
>TRBJ2-2|few|TRBV6-5|-
TGTGCCAGCAGTGCTACAGGGACCGGGGAGCTGTTTTTT
CASSATGTGELFF
>TRBJ2-1|few|TRBV2|TRBD1
TGTGCCAGCAGTGACAGGGGGCTCTACAATGAGCAGTTCTTC
CASSDRGLYNEQFF
>TRBJ2-5|-|TRBV13|TRBD1
TGTGCCAGCAGCTTATACGGGGACAGGGGAGAGACCCAGTACTTC
CASSLYGDRGETQYF
>TRBJ2-3|few|TRBV7-9|TRBD2
TGTGCCAGCAGCACTAGAGCGGGGGGGACAGATACGCAGTATTTT
CASSTRAGGTDTQYF
>TRBJ1-2|few|TRBV7-9|TRBD1
TGTGCCAGCAGCTTAGGACAGGGCTATGGCTACACCTTC
CASSLGQGYGYTF
>TRBJ2-3|-|TRBV4-2|TRBD2
TGTGCCAGCAGCTTGGGGACTAGCTCAGATACGCAGTATTTT
CASSLGTSSDTQYF
>TRBJ2-7|-|TRBV7-2|-
TGTGCCAGCAGCTTACAGGGGTACTCCTACGAGCAGTACTTC
CASSLQGYSYEQYF
>TRBJ2-3|-|TRBV4-3|-
TGCGCCAGCAGCCAAGCCAGGGTCACAGATACGCAGTATTTT
CASSQARVTDTQYF
>TRBJ2-7|-|TRBV11-2|-
TGTGCCAGCAGCCCTTTGAGGGGGACACTCGGGAGGGAGCAGTACTTC
CASSPLRGTLGREQYF
>TRBJ1-6|few|TRBV6-1|-
TGTGCCAGCAGTGAATCAGGCTATTCACCCCTCCACTTT
CASSESGYSPLHF
>TRBJ1-5|few|TRBV4-2|-
TGTGCCAGCAGCCAGATGGGGGCAGGATATCAGCCCCAGCATTTT
CASSQMGAGYQPQHF
>TRBJ2-7|-|TRBV7-9|-
TGTGCCGTAGCCAGGGGCTCCTACGAGCAGTACTTC
CAVARGSYEQYF
>TRBJ2-5|few|TRBV5-1|-
TGCGCCAGCAGCTTGGGCGTCCAAGAGACCCAGTACTTC
CASSLGVQETQYF
>TRBJ1-5|-|TRBV6-1|TRBD1
TGTGCCAGCAGTAATACAGGGGGGAAGCCCCAGCATTTT
CASSNTGGKPQHF
>TRBJ2-1|-|TRBV2|-
TGTGCCAGCAGCGTGGAGCTCTACAATGAGCAGTTCTTC
CASSVELYNEQFF
>TRBJ2-3|-|TRBV5-1|TRBD2
TGCGCCAGCAGCTTGGACGTAGCGGGGCGGGAAGGTTCAGATACGCAGTATTTT
CASSLDVAGREGSDTQYF